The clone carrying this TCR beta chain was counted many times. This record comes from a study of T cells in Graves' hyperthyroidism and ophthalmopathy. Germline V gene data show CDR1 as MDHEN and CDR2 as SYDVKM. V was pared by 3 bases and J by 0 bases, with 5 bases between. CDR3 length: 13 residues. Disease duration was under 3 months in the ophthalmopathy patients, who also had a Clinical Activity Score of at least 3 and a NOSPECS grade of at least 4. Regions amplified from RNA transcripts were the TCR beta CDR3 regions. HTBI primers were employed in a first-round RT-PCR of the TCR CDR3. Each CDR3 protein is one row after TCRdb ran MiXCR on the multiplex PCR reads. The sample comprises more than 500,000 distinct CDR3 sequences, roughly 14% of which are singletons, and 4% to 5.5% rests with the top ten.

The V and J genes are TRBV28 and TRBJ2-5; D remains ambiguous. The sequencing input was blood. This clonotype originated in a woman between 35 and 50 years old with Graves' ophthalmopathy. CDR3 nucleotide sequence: TGTGCCAGCAGTTTTCTGTACCAAGAGACCCAGTACTTC. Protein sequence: CASSFLYQETQYF. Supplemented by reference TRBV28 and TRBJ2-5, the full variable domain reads DVKVTQSSRYLVKRTGEKVFLECVQDMDHENMFWYRQDPGLGLRLIYFSYDVKMKEKGDIPEGYSVSREKKERFSLILESASTNQTSMYLCASSFLYQETQYFGPGTRLLVL.